The 10 T cell receptor beta chains in this list originate from one sample, sequenced in a study of glioma-infiltrating T cells. Amplification of TCR alpha and beta CDR3 regions from RNA used iRepertoire nested multiplex PCR. TCRdb used MiXCR to reprocess the multiplex PCR reads, holding one entry per CDR3 protein. Among more than 350,000 distinct CDR3 sequences, 41% were seen once, and the ten largest hold more than 10%. The sample consisted of glioma tissue, nonneoplastic brain tissue, or PBMCs (not recorded which). These receptors came from a human donor with low-grade glioma or glioblastoma, undergoing nonglioma brain surgery, or in good health (not recorded which).

This clonotype has just one count. A read error is possible here, since a much larger clone lies one base away. The chain carries TRBV6-2 or TRBV6-3 and TRBJ2-5; the match to TRBD2 covers 7 bases. V gave up 4 bases and J gave up 7 bases; unmatched junction bases: 15. The CDR3 loop spans 16 amino acids. Per the germline V gene, CDR1 is MNHEY and CDR2 is SVGEGT. This CDR3 reads CASSWGGGSRLWTQYF. DNA for the CDR3: TGTGCCAGCAGTTGGGGGGGGGGATCAAGATTGTGGACCCAGTACTTC.

CDR3 protein: CSAMTGGQYSNQPQHF. The CDR3 nucleotides read TGCAGTGCTATGACAGGGGGACAGTATAGCAATCAGCCCCAGCATTTT. The genes are TRBV20-1 and TRBJ1-5, with TRBD1 matching 9 bases. V lost 4 bases to trimming and J lost 0 bases; unmatched junction nucleotides: 7. The germline V gene has CDR1 DFQATT and CDR2 SNEGSKA (reference sequence). CDR3 length equals 16 residues.

This sequence joins TRBV10-3 and TRBJ2-3, with unresolved D. The ends were cut back, 0 bases at V and 0 bases at J, with 13 bases in the middle. Germline assignment: CDR1 ENHRY and CDR2 SYGVKD. CDR3 length equals 17 residues. The CDR3 nucleotides are TGTGCCATCAGTGAGTCGACTGGGCCGCTAAGCACAGATACGCAGTATTTT. As protein: CAISESTGPLSTDTQYF.

This chain uses TRBV7-9 with TRBJ2-1; D is uncertain. The CDR3 covers 13 residues. Trimming stripped 5 bases from V and 8 bases from J, with 13 bases between. CDR1 is SEHNR and CDR2 is FQNEAQ in the germline V gene (reference sequence). The CDR3 sequence: CASSIRPGDEQFF. CDR3 sequence (DNA): TGTGCCAGCAGCATCAGACCTGGCGATGAGCAGTTCTTC.

This rearrangement joins TRBV6-6 to TRBJ2-6, with D possibly TRBD1 on 6 matching bases. V lost 3 bases to trimming and J lost 2 bases, with 14 bases between them. Germline V gene lookup returns CDR1 MNHNY and CDR2 SVGAGI (reference sequence). This CDR3 is 17 amino acids long. CDR3 coding DNA: TGTGCCAGCAGTTATCAGGGGTGGGGTGCTGGGGCCAACGTCCTGACTTTC. It is translated as CASSYQGWGAGANVLTF.

Points on this clonotype: This clone may be a read error of a much larger clone one base away. The V call is TRBV6-2 or TRBV6-3, the J call TRBJ2-3, with 7 bases that match TRBD2. Trimming cost V 2 bases and J 7 bases; bases outside gene matches: 12. Germline lookup yields CDR1 MNHEY and CDR2 SVGEGT. This CDR3 is 16 amino acids long. CDR3 region: CASSYTRGGGRYTQYF. In DNA, the CDR3 is TGTGCCAGCAGTTACACGCGTGGGGGGGGGAGGTATACGCAGTATTTT.

The gene calls are TRBV20-1 and TRBJ2-7; D tentatively reads TRBD1 or TRBD2 (5 bases each). CDR3 length: 14 amino acids. V lost 6 bases to trimming and J lost 3 bases, with 18 bases between them. From germline, CDR1 is DFQATT and CDR2 SNEGSKA (reference sequence). The CDR3 here is CSARRPWDLYEQYF. In nucleotides, the CDR3 is TGCAGTGCACGGAGACCATGGGACCTCTACGAGCAGTACTTC.

This clonotype was seen only a few times. The V and J genes are TRBV7-2 and TRBJ1-5; TRBD1 is a possible D gene (5 bases). The CDR3 contains 12 residues. V dropped 10 bases and J dropped 5 bases, with 12 bases sitting between them. Germline V CDR1 and CDR2: SGHTA, FQGNSA. The CDR3 coding sequence is TGTGCCACCCGATGGGGGGATCAGCCCCAGCATTTT. Translated: CATRWGDQPQHF.

The rearrangement links TRBV10-3 to TRBJ1-2; 8 positions agree with TRBD1. CDR3 length: 15 residues. J lost 1 base, V lost 2 bases, and 3 bases had no gene match. Germline CDR1 ENHRY, CDR2 SYGVKD. In DNA, the CDR3 is TGTGCCATCAGTGAGCCCGGACAGGGTAACTATGGCTACACCTTC. It yields the protein CAISEPGQGNYGYTF.

This clonotype was picked up a small number of times. This chain connects TRBV28 to TRBJ2-7; D possibly uses TRBD1 or TRBD2 (6 bases each). The V end was cut by 1 base, the J end by 6 bases, with 19 bases between. Per the germline V gene, CDR1 is MDHEN and CDR2 is SYDVKM. The CDR3 covers 16 residues. The CDR3 reads CASSLFRLGGRAEQYF. The DNA of the CDR3 is TGTGCCAGCAGTTTATTCCGCCTCGGGGGCCGTGCCGAGCAGTACTTC.